The 8 T cell receptor beta chains below come from one sample, sequenced in a study of T cells in Graves' hyperthyroidism and ophthalmopathy. Using RNA transcripts as the source, TCR beta CDR3 regions were amplified. The study used the HTBI primer set for a first-round RT-PCR of the TCR CDR3. In TCRdb, the multiplex PCR reads were re-called with MiXCR into one record per CDR3 protein. The sample contains roughly 500,000 distinct CDR3 sequences, 35% to 55% of which appear only once. Sequenced sample: peripheral blood or thyroid tissue (not recorded which). The receptors shown here come from an adult woman with Graves' disease, either hyperthyroidism or ophthalmopathy (not recorded which).

This clonotype was observed a handful of times. The chain links TRBV29-1 to TRBJ1-2; D is unclear. Trimming took 4 bases from V and 7 from J, leaving 7 bases between them. Germline CDR1 SQVTM, CDR2 ANQGSEA. The CDR3 runs to 10 residues. The CDR3 DNA reads as TGCAGCGTTGGCAACGGTGGCTACACCTTC. This encodes CSVGNGGYTF.

In its sample, this clonotype was seen a few times. The CDR3 sequence is CAIRDITNSPLHF. The CDR3 DNA reads as TGTGCCATCCGGGACATAACCAATTCACCCCTCCACTTT. The V and J genes are TRBV10-3 and TRBJ1-6; D might be TRBD1 (6 bases). This CDR3 spans 13 amino acids. V lost 8 bases and J lost 7, with 12 bases in between. Germline-derived CDR1 and CDR2 are ENHRY and SYGVKD.

This clonotype was recorded many times. The chain is built from TRBV2 and TRBJ2-7; D is unresolved. Germline lookup yields CDR1 SNHLY and CDR2 FYNNEI. This CDR3 spans 12 amino acids. With 7 bases removed from V and 2 bases from J, the gap between germline ends came to 9 bases. CDR3 sequence: CASTFGPYEQYF. CDR3 in DNA: TGTGCCAGCACGTTTGGCCCCTACGAGCAGTACTTC.

This clonotype was found many times. The V gene is TRBV9, the J gene TRBJ2-7; 13 nucleotides align to TRBD2. The CDR3 runs 17 residues. Germline lookup yields CDR1 SGDLS and CDR2 YYNGEE. Trimming took 4 bases from V and 1 from J; bases not matched to a gene: 8. CDR3 bases: TGTGCCAGCAGCCCAGGACTAGCGGGAGTCGGGTCCTACGAGCAGTACTTC. Protein product: CASSPGLAGVGSYEQYF.

This clonotype was seen repeatedly, ten times or more. The chain couples TRBV2 to TRBJ2-2; the match to TRBD1 covers 9 bases. The J segment lost 4 bases and the V segment lost 7 bases, leaving 4 bases of the junction unmatched. This CDR3 contains 14 residues. Germline lookup yields CDR1 SNHLY and CDR2 FYNNEI. CDR3: CASKPDRGTGELFF. The DNA of the CDR3 is TGTGCCAGCAAACCGGACAGGGGCACCGGGGAGCTGTTTTTT.

To note about this clonotype: Relative to the germline gene, one junction end is altered; a read error may explain this. The V gene is TRBV10-2, the J gene TRBJ2-7; D could derive from TRBD1 or TRBD2 (5 bases each). The CDR3 length is 12 residues. The germline V gene encodes CDR1 WSHSY and CDR2 SAAADI. The CDR3 DNA reads as TGTGCCACCGGGACGGACGGCTACGAGCAGTACTTC. Translated: CATGTDGYEQYF.

Ten or more counts support this clonotype. The rearrangement links TRBV18 to TRBJ1-5; no reliable D call. The CDR3 spans 12 residues. The V and J ends lost 4 bases and 5 bases respectively, with 6 bases between them. The germline V gene encodes CDR1 KGHSH and CDR2 LQKENI. This CDR3 is CASSLRHQPQHF. Here the CDR3 DNA reads TGTGCCAGCTCACTCAGACATCAGCCCCAGCATTTT.

This clonotype was seen at least ten times. The chain uses TRBV4-2 and TRBJ1-2; D uncertain. Trimming left V 6 bases short and J 6 bases short, with 11 bases between. The CDR3 runs to 12 residues. Germline loops: CDR1 LGHNA, CDR2 YNFKEQ. The CDR3 sequence is CASRREFNGYTF. DNA of the CDR3: TGTGCCAGCAGACGGGAGTTCAATGGCTACACCTTC.